This T cell receptor beta chain was retrieved from a study of T cell repertoires in cytomegalovirus infection. Study background: Indications of both CMV infection and matching HLA type were provided by public TCR beta signatures.

This clonotype was found a few times. The antigen is unknown. TCRdb fed the reads into MiXCR, producing one record per CDR3 protein. The repertoire holds 680,000 or so distinct CDR3 sequences, with roughly a third as singletons. Whole-study results and caveats: Totalled public TCR beta family frequency picked out people who carried CMV plus the relevant HLA. The response measured ex vivo was dominated by TCR beta clonotypes (HLA-C-restricted and CMV-specific).

Germline values: CDR1 LNHNV, CDR2 YYDKDF (reference sequence). Trimming stripped 0 bases from V and 2 bases from J, with 16 bases between. The CDR3 covers 18 residues. The sequenced sample was PBMCs. The chain joins TRBV15 to TRBJ2-2; D is unresolved. The receptor comes from a human donor in good health (CMV status not recorded). Some clones in this sample may be carry-over from other donors' samples. This CDR3 is CATSRDRLAASNTGELFF. In DNA, the CDR3 is TGTGCCACCAGCAGAGATCGGTTGGCGGCAAGTAACACCGGGGAGCTGTTTTTT. Supplemented by reference TRBV15 and TRBJ2-2, the full variable domain reads DAMVIQNPRYQVTQFGKPVTLSCSQTLNHNVMYWYQQKSSQAPKLLFHYYDKDFNNEADTPDNFQSRRPNTSFCFLDIRSPGLGDTAMYLCATSRDRLAASNTGELFFGEGSRLTVL.